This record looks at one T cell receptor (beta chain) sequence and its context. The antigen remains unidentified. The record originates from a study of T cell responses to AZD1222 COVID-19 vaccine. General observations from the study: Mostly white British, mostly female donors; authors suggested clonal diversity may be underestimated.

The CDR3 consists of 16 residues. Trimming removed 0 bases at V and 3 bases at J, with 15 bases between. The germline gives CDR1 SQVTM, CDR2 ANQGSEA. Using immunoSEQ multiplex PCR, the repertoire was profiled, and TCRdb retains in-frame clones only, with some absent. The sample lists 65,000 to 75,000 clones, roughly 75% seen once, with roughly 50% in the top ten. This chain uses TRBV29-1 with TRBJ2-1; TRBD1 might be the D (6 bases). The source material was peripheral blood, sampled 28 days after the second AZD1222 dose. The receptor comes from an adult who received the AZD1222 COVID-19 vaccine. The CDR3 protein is CSVEDGAGARYNEQFF. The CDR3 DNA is TGCAGCGTTGAAGATGGCGCAGGGGCCCGCTACAATGAGCAGTTCTTC.